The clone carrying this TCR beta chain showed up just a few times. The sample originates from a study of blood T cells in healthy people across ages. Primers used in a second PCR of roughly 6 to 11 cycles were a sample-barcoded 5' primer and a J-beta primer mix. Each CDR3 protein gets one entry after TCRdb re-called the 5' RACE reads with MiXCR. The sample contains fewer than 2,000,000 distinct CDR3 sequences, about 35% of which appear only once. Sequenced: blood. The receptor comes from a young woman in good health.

DNA of the CDR3: TGTGCCAGCAGCCAAGGACAGTTCCAAGAGACCCAGTACTTC. Its translation: CASSQGQFQETQYF. V and J are TRBV3-1 and TRBJ2-5, with D possibly being TRBD1 (5 bases). The CDR3 loop spans 14 amino acids. CDR1 LGHDT and CDR2 YNNKEL come from the germline V gene (reference sequence). V was clipped by 1 base and J by 1 base, with 7 bases between them.